The 8 T cell receptor beta chains below come from one sample, sequenced in a study of T cells in Graves' hyperthyroidism and ophthalmopathy. Amplified regions were TCR beta CDR3 sequences from RNA transcripts. A first-round RT-PCR of the TCR CDR3 used the HTBI primer set. TCRdb recomputed calls from the multiplex PCR reads with MiXCR, one row per CDR3 protein. The table lists about 700,000 distinct CDR3 sequences, approximately 14% of them singletons, with roughly 10% in the top ten. Sequencing was done on a sample of blood. The receptors derive from a young woman with Graves' hyperthyroidism.

This clonotype was seen many times. V gene TRBV7-9 combines with J gene TRBJ1-1; 7 bases agree with TRBD1. V shed 2 bases and J 9 bases; nucleotides not matched to a gene: 6. Germline CDR1 and CDR2: SEHNR and FQNEAQ (reference sequence). This CDR3 region has 13 residues. CDR3 bases: TGTGCCAGCAGCTTAACAGGGGTAACCCAAGCTTTCTTT. It encodes CASSLTGVTQAFF.

Notes on this clonotype: It may be a read error: a sequence one base away is much more abundant. This chain joins TRBV29-1 and TRBJ2-3, with D tentatively TRBD1 (6 bases). Germline values: CDR1 SQVTM, CDR2 ANQGSEA. This CDR3 has 13 residues. The CDR3 nucleotides read TGCAGCATTGACGAGGGGGGCACAGATACGCAGTATTTT. Protein product: CSIDEGGTDTQYF.

The table lists this clonotype with a few counts. The V gene is TRBV6-2 or TRBV6-3, the J gene TRBJ2-1; D possibly corresponds to TRBD2 (5 bases). This CDR3 contains 13 residues. Germline V gives CDR1 MNHEY, CDR2 SVGEGT. Trimming pared 1 base from V and 10 bases from J, leaving 11 bases between. The CDR3 nucleotides are TGTGCCAGCAGTTACTTTGAGGGAAGGGAGCAGTTCTTC. It yields the protein CASSYFEGREQFF.

This clonotype was seen repeatedly, ten times or more. The chain links TRBV6-1 to TRBJ2-2, with 8 bases fitting TRBD2. The CDR3 extends over 14 amino acids. Germline CDR1 reads MNHNS; CDR2 reads SASEGT. V shed 6 bases and J 6 bases; nucleotides not matched to a gene: 6. The CDR3 DNA is TGTGCCAGCAGGGAAAGCGGGAGATCCGGGGAGCTGTTTTTT. Translation gives CASRESGRSGELFF.

The chain carries TRBV6-1 and TRBJ1-1; no clear D. Trimming left V 6 bases short and J 6 bases short, with 11 bases between. The CDR3 has 12 residues. Germline-derived CDR1 and CDR2 are MNHNS and SASEGT. The CDR3 sequence is CASSAEFPEAFF. CDR3 DNA sequence: TGTGCCAGCAGCGCTGAGTTTCCTGAAGCTTTCTTT.

This clonotype appeared a few times. CDR3 residues: CASSDGQGLANEKLFF. As DNA, the CDR3 is TGTGCCAGCAGTGACGGACAGGGTCTGGCTAATGAAAAACTGTTTTTT. The V call is TRBV25-1, the J call TRBJ1-4, with 8 bases that match TRBD1. This CDR3 comprises 16 residues. Germline loops: CDR1 MGHDK, CDR2 SYGVNS. V lost 3 bases and J lost 3; bases outside the gene matches: 6.

Points on this clonotype: A much larger clone differs from this one at a single base, so this may be a read error. The chain links TRBV11-3 to TRBJ1-2; D may be TRBD1 (5 bases). The germline CDR1 and CDR2 sequences are SGHNT and YENEEA. The CDR3 sequence is 12 residues long. The CDR3: CAGSAQGDGYTF. The CDR3 DNA follows: TGTGCCGGCAGCGCTCAGGGTGACGGCTACACCTTC. Full variable domain (remainder filled in from reference TRBV11-3 and TRBJ1-2): EAGVVQSPRYKIIEKKQPVAFWCNPISGHNTLYWYLQNLGQGPELLIRYENEEAVDDSQLPKDRFSAERLKGVDSTLKIQPAELGDSAVYLCAGSAQGDGYTFGSGTRLTVV.

Ten or more counts support this clonotype. This CDR3 is CAWSDLSNQPQHF. Here the CDR3 DNA reads TGTGCCTGGTCCGACCTTAGCAATCAGCCCCAGCATTTT. The chain is built from TRBV30 and TRBJ1-5; D not certain. Germline CDR1 reads GTSNPN; CDR2 reads SVGIG (reference sequence). V was pared by 5 bases and J by 0 bases, with 8 bases between. This CDR3 has 13 amino acids. The entire variable domain, with the rest obtained from reference TRBV30 and TRBJ1-5, is as follows: SQTIHQWPATLVQPVGSPLSLECTVEGTSNPNLYWYRQAAGRGLQLLFYSVGIGQISSEVPQNLSASRPQDRQFILSSKKLLLSDSGFYLCAWSDLSNQPQHFGDGTRLSIL.